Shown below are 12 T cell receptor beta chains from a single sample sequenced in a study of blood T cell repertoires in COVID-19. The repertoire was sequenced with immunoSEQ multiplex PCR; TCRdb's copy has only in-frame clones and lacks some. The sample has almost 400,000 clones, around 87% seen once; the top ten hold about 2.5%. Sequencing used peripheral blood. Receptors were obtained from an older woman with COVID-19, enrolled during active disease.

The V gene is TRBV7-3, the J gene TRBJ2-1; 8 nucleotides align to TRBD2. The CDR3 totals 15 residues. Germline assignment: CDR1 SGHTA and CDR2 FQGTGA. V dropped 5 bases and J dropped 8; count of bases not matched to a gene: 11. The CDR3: CASSPDGGGRDEQFF. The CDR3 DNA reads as TGTGCCAGCAGCCCGGACGGGGGGGGCCGCGATGAGCAGTTCTTC.

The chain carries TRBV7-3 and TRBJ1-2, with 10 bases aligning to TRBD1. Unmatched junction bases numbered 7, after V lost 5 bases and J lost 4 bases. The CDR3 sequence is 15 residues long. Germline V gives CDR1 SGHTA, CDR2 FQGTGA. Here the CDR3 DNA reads TGTGCCAGCAGCCCAACCGGGACAGGGGTCTATGGCTACACCTTC. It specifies CASSPTGTGVYGYTF.

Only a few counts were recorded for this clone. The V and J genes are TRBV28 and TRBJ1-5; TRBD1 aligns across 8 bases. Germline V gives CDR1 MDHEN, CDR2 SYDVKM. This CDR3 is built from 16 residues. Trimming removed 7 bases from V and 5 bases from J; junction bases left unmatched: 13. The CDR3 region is CASNPEQGGAYQPQHF. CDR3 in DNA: TGTGCCAGCAACCCTGAACAGGGGGGCGCCTATCAGCCCCAGCATTTT.

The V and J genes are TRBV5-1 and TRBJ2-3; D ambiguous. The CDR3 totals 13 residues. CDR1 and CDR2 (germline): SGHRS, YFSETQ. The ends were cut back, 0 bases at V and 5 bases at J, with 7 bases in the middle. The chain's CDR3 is CASSLAPGDTQYF. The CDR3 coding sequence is TGCGCCAGCAGCTTGGCCCCCGGAGATACGCAGTATTTT.

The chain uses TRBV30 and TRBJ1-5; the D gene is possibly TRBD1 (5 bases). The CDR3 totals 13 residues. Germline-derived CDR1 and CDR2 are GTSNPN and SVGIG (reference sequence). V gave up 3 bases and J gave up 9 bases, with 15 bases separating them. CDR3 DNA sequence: TGTGCCTGGAGAACAGGCCAACAAGGGCCCCAGCATTTT. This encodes CAWRTGQQGPQHF.

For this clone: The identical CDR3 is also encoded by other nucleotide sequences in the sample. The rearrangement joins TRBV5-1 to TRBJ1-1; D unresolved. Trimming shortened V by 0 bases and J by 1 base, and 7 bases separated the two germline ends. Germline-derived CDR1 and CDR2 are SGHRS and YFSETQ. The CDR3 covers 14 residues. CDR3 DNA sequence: TGCGCCAGCAGCTTGGGCCCCGGGAACACTGAAGCTTTCTTT. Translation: CASSLGPGNTEAFF.

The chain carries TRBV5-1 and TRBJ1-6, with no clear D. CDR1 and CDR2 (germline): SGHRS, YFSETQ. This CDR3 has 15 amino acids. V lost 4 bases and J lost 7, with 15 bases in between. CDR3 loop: CASSLAPVENSPLHF. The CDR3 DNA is TGCGCCAGCAGCCTTGCACCGGTCGAGAATTCACCCCTCCACTTT.

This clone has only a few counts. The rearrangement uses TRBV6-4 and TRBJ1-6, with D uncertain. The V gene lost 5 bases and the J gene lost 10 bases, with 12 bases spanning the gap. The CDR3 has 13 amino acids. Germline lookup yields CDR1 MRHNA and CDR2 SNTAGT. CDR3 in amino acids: CASSPEGRSPLHF. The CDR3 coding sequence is TGTGCCAGCAGTCCGGAGGGCCGGTCACCCCTCCACTTT.

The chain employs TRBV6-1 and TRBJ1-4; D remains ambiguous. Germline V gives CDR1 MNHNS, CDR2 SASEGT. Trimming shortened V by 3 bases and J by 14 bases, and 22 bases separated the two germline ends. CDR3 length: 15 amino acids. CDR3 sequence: CASSDPPGSPFWLFF. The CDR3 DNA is TGTGCCAGCAGTGATCCCCCGGGGTCTCCCTTCTGGCTGTTTTTT.

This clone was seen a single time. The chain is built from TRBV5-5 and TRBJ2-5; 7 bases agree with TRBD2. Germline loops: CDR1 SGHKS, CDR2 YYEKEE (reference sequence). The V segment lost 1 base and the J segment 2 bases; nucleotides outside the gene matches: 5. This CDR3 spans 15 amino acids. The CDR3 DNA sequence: TGTGCCAGCAGCTTGAGAGGAGCGGGGCAAGAGACCCAGTACTTC. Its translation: CASSLRGAGQETQYF.

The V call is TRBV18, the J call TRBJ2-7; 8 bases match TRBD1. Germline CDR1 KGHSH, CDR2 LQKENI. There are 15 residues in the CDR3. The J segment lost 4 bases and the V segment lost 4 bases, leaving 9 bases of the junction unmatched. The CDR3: CASSRPGQGIYEQYF. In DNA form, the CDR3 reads TGTGCCAGCTCACGGCCCGGACAGGGCATATACGAGCAGTACTTC.

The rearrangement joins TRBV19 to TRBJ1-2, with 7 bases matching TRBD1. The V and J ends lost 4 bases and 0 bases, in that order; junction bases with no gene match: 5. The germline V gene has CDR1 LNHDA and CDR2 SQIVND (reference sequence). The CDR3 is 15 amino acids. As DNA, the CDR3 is TGTGCCAGTAGTACCCACGGACAGGCTAACTATGGCTACACCTTC. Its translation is CASSTHGQANYGYTF.